This TCR beta chain emerged from a study of blood T cells in healthy people across ages. Researchers isolated at least 6 million PBMCs per sample. Primers used in a second PCR of about 7 to 12 cycles were a sample-barcoded 5' primer and a J-beta primer mix. TCRdb re-called the 5' RACE reads through MiXCR, storing one row per CDR3 protein. The sample shows more than 800,000 distinct CDR3 sequences, roughly 26% of them seen only once. This CDR3 contains 16 residues. V lost 0 bases and J lost 6; bases outside the gene matches: 7. Germline V gene data show CDR1 as SGDLS and CDR2 as YYNGEE. The V gene is TRBV9, the J gene TRBJ2-3; 10 bases line up with TRBD2. The sample consisted of blood. The sequence was obtained from a woman aged 80 or over in good health. The CDR3 DNA is TGTGCCAGCAGCGTAGAGGCTAGCGGGGGCTGGGATACGCAGTATTTT. It specifies CASSVEASGGWDTQYF.